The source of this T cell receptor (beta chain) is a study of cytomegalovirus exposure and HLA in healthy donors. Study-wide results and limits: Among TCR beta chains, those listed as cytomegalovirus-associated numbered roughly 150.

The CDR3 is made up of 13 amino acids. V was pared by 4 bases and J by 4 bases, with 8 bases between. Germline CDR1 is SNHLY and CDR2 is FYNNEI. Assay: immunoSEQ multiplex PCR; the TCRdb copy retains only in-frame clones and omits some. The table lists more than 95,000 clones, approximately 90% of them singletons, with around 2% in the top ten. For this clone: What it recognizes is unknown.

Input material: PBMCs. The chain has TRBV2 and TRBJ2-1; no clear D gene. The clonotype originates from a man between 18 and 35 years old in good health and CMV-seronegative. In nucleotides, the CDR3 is TGTGCCAGCAGTGTAGACAAATACAATGAGCAGTTCTTC. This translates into CASSVDKYNEQFF.